This T cell receptor (beta chain) appears in the sequencing data of a study of radiotherapy plus CTLA-4 blockade in lung cancer. Study information: Objective responses occurred in around 18% of patients; around 30% had disease control. Broader study findings: Radiotherapy with ipilimumab was followed by blood expansion of tumor-derived clones. Early shifts in blood T cell clones, with interferon-beta, reportedly predicted response best.

The CDR3 consists of 11 residues. Trimming stripped 6 bases from V and 4 bases from J, with 4 bases between. The germline CDR1 and CDR2 sequences are MNHNS and SASEGT. This clone was detected only a few times. Its antigen is unknown. Other DNA sequences in this specimen translate into the identical CDR3. Lung cancer patients with chemo-refractory metastatic non-small-cell disease were given focal radiation plus CTLA-4 blockade with ipilimumab. Assay: immunoSEQ multiplex PCR; the TCRdb copy retains only in-frame clones and omits some. Of around 110,000 clones detected, around 89% appear once; the ten largest clones hold roughly 7%.

The receptor was derived from a human donor with non-small cell lung cancer that progressed on radiotherapy plus ipilimumab. The sequencing used peripheral blood, collected from a patient treated with radiotherapy plus ipilimumab. The V and J genes are TRBV6-1 and TRBJ1-3; D is undetermined. The CDR3 sequence is CASRVGNTIYF. Here the CDR3 DNA reads TGTGCCAGCAGGGTGGGAAACACCATATATTTT.